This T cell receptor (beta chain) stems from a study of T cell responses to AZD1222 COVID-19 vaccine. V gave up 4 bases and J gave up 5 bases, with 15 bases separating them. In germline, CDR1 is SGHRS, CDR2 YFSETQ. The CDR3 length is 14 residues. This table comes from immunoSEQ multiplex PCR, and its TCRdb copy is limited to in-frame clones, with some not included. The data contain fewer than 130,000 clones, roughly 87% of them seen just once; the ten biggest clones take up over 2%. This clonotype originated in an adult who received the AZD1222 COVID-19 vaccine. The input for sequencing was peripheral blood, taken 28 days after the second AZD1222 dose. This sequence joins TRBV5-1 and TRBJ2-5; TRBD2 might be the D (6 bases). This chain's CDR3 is CASSASGGDETQYF. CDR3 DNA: TGCGCCAGCAGCGCCTCCGGGGGTGACGAGACCCAGTACTTC.